The T cell receptor beta chain described here comes from a study of cytomegalovirus exposure and HLA in healthy donors. Study-level information: The same platform was used for the 130 or so validation repertoires as for the approximately 730 first-cohort repertoires, as reported in a later analysis. Study results and limitations: Rare TCR sequences predominated, though certain public TCRs were found in many donors. Over 150 TCR beta chains were listed as cytomegalovirus-associated. The TCR clusters that emerged in the first cohort tended, a later analysis found, to co-occur in the 120 or so validation repertoires.

Profiling relied on immunoSEQ multiplex PCR, and the TCRdb table lists in-frame clones only, not all of them. Seen here are 100,000 to 150,000 clones, approximately 91% observed once, and the top ten hold nearly 4.5%. Note on this clone: No antigen is known for it.

This CDR3 region has 16 residues. With 2 bases removed from V and 2 bases from J, the gap between germline ends came to 16 bases. The germline gives CDR1 SGDLS, CDR2 YYNGEE. The chain combines TRBV9 with TRBJ1-2; D call uncertain. Sequenced sample: PBMCs. This receptor was taken from a man aged 18 to 30 in good health and CMV-seropositive. In DNA form, the CDR3 reads TGTGCCAGCAGCGTGTCGAGGACGGAGGGCAACTATGGCTACACCTTC. Translating it yields CASSVSRTEGNYGYTF.